This TCR beta chain stems from a study of OX40 agonist ivuxolimab in advanced cancers. The germline V gene has CDR1 KGHSH and CDR2 LQKENI. The CDR3 is made up of 14 amino acids. V was cut by 0 bases and J by 5 bases, with 7 bases left in between. Some clones are missing from TCRdb's copy, which holds only in-frame ones; the method was immunoSEQ multiplex PCR. Among over 85,000 clones listed, approximately 89% were seen once. V gene TRBV18 combines with J gene TRBJ2-2; D gene ambiguous. Material: CD4+ or CD8+ T cells sorted from blood, obtained in a trial of the OX40 agonist ivuxolimab. This receptor was identified in an adult with an advanced solid tumor such as melanoma, head and neck, liver or kidney cancer. The CDR3: CASSPPVVTGELFF. The CDR3 bases are TGTGCCAGCTCACCACCGGTAGTGACCGGGGAGCTGTTTTTT.